This TCR beta chain was sequenced for a study of TIL therapy for anti-PD-1-resistant metastatic lung cancer. Time point denoted: pre-treatment sample, taken before nivolumab and TIL therapy. This CDR3 contains 15 residues. Unmatched junction bases numbered 5, after V lost 5 bases and J lost 7 bases. Germline CDR1 MNHNS, CDR2 SASEGT. The immunoSEQ assay was v3. Repertoires were generated with immunoSEQ multiplex PCR, while TCRdb's copy carries only in-frame clones and drops some. The sample holds just under 60,000 clones, over 70% seen once. The sequencing used blood, collected at baseline. The receptor was derived from a person aged 25-85 years with non-small cell lung cancer. The V call is TRBV6-1, the J call TRBJ1-6, with TRBD1 identical over 10 bases. The CDR3 is CASSIEGQGNSPLHF. As DNA, the CDR3 is TGTGCCAGCAGTATTGAGGGACAGGGGAATTCACCCCTCCACTTT.